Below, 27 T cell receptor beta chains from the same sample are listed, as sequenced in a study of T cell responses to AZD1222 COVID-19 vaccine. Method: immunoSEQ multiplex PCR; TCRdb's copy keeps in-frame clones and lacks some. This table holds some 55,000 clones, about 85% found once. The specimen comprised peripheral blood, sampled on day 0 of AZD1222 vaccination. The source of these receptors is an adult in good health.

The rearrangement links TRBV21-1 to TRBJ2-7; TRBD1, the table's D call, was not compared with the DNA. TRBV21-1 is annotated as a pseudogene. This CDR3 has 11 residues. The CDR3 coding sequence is TGTGCCAGCAGCAGGCATGGCGAGCAGTACTTC. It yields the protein CASSRHGEQYF.

The CDR3 is CASTRDRVGYEQYF. CDR3 nucleotide sequence: TGCGCCAGCACCCGGGACAGGGTGGGATATGAGCAGTACTTC. The chain recombines TRBV5-1 with TRBJ2-7; the match to TRBD1 covers 9 bases. The germline V gene encodes CDR1 SGHRS and CDR2 YFSETQ. The CDR3 loop spans 14 amino acids. V shed 6 bases, J shed 7 bases, and the junction held 11 bases outside the gene matches.

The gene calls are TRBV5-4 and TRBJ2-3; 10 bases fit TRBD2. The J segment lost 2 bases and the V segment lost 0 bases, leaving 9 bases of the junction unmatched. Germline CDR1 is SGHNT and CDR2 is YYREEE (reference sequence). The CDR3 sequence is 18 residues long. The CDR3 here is CASSLGPTSGEATDTQYF. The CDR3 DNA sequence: TGTGCCAGCAGCTTGGGGCCTACTAGCGGGGAGGCCACAGATACGCAGTATTTT.

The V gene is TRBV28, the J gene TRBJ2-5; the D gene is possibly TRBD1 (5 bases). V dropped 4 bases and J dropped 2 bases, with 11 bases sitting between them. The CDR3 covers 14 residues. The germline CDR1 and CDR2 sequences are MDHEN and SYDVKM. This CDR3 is CASSSPDSQETQYF. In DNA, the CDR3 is TGTGCCAGCAGTTCCCCCGACAGTCAAGAGACCCAGTACTTC.

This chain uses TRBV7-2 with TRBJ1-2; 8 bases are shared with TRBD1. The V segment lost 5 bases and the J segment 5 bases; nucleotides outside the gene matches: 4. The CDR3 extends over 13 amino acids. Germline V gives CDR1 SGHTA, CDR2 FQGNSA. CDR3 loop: CASSPGQEYGYTF. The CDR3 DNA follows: TGTGCCAGCAGCCCGGGACAGGAGTATGGCTACACCTTC.

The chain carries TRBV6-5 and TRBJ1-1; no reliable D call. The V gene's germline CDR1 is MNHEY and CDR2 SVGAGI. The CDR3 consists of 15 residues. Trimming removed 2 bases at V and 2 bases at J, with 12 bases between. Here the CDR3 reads CASSYTGYRNTEAFF. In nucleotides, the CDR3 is TGTGCCAGCAGTTACACCGGTTACAGAAACACTGAAGCTTTCTTT.

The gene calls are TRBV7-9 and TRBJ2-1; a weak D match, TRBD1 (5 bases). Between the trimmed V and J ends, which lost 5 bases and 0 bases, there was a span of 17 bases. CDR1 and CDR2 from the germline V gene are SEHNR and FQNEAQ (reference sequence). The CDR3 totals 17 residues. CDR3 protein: CASSPPLGQRSYNEQFF. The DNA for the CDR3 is TGTGCCAGCAGCCCCCCGTTGGGGCAGCGCTCCTACAATGAGCAGTTCTTC.

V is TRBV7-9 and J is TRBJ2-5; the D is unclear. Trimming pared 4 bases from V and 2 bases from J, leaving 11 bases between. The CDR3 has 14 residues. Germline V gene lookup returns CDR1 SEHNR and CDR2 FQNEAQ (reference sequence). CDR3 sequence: CASSSRTLQETQYF. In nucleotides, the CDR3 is TGTGCCAGCAGCTCCCGGACGTTACAAGAGACCCAGTACTTC.

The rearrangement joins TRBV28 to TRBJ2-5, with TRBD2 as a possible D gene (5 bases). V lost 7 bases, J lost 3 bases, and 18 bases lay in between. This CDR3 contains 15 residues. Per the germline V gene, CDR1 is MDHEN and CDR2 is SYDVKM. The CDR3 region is CASTPFLAVKETQYF. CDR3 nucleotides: TGTGCCAGCACCCCCTTTCTAGCTGTCAAAGAGACCCAGTACTTC.

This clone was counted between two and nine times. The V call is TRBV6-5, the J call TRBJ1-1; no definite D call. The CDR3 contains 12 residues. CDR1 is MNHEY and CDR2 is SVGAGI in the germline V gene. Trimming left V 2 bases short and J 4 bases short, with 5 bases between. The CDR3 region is CASSYETTEAFF. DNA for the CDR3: TGTGCCAGCAGTTACGAGACCACTGAAGCTTTCTTT.

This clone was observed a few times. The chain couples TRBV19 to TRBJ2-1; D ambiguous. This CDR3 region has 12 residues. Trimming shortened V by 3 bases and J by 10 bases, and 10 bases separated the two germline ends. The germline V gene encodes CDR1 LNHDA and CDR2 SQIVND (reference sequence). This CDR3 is CASSISALEQFF. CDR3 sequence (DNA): TGTGCCAGTAGTATTTCGGCTCTAGAGCAGTTCTTC. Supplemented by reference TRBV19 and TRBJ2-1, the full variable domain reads DGGITQSPKYLFRKEGQNVTLSCEQNLNHDAMYWYRQDPGQGLRLIYYSQIVNDFQKGDIAEGYSVSREKKESFPLTVTSAQKNPTAFYLCASSISALEQFFGPGTRLTVL.

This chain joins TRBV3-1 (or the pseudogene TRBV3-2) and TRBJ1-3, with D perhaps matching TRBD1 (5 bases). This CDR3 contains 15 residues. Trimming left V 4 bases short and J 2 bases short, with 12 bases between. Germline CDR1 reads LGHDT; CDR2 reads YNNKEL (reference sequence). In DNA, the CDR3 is TGTGCCAGCAGCCCACCGGGGGGGACTGGAAACACCATATATTTT. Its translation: CASSPPGGTGNTIYF.

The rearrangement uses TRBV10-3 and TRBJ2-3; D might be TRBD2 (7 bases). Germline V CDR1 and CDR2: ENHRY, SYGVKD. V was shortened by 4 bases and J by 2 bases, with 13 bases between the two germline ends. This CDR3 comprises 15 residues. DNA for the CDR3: TGTGCCATCAGTGGGGGAGGGGGAATCACAGATACGCAGTATTTT. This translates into CAISGGGGITDTQYF.

This CDR3 is CASSRWTSGGGTDTQYF. CDR3 DNA sequence: TGTGCCAGCAGCCGCTGGACTAGCGGGGGGGGCACAGATACGCAGTATTTT. V gene TRBV2 combines with J gene TRBJ2-3, with TRBD2 matching over 15 bases. The ends lost 6 bases at V and 1 base at J; junction bases unmatched: 5. The germline V gene encodes CDR1 SNHLY and CDR2 FYNNEI. The length of the CDR3 is 17 residues.

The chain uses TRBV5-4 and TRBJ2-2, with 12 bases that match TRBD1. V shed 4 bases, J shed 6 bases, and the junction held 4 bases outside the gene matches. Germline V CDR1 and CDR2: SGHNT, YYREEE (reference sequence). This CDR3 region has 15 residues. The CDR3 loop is CASSPGTGGPGELFF. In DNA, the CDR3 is TGTGCCAGCAGCCCAGGGACAGGGGGCCCCGGGGAGCTGTTTTTT.

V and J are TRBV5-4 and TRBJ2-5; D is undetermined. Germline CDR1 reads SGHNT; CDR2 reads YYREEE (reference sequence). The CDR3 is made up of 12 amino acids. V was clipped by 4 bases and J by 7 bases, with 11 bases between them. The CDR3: CASSPKSGTQYF. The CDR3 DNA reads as TGTGCCAGCAGCCCTAAGTCTGGGACCCAGTACTTC.

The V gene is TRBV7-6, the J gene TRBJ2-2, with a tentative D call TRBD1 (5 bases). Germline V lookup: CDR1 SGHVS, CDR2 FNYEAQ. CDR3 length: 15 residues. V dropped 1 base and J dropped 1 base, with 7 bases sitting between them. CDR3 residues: CASSLVGENTGELFF. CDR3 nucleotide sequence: TGTGCCAGCAGCTTAGTAGGGGAGAACACCGGGGAGCTGTTTTTT.

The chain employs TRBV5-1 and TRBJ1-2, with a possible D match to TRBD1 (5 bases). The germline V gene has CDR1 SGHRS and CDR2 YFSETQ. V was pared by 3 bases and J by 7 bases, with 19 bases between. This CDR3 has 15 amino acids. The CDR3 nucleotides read TGCGCCAGCAGCTCCGGCTGGGAGGGGATCAGTGGCTACACCTTC. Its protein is CASSSGWEGISGYTF.

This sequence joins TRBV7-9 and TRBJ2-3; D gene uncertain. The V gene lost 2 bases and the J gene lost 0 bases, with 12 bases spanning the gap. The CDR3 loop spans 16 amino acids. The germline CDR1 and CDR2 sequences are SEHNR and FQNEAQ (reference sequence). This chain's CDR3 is CASSLSLLLSTDTQYF. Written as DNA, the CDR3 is TGTGCCAGCAGCTTAAGTCTACTCCTCAGCACAGATACGCAGTATTTT.

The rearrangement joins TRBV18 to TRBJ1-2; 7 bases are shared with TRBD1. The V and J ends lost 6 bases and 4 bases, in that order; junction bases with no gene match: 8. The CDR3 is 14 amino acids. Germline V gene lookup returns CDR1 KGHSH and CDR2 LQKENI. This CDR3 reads CASSPDRDSYGYTF. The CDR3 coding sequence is TGTGCCAGCTCCCCAGACCGGGACAGCTATGGCTACACCTTC. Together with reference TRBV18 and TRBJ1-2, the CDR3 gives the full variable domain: NAGVMQNPRHLVRRRGQEARLRCSPMKGHSHVYWYRQLPEEGLKFMVYLQKENIIDESGMPKERFSAEFPKEGPSILRIQQVVRGDSAAYFCASSPDRDSYGYTFGSGTRLTVV.

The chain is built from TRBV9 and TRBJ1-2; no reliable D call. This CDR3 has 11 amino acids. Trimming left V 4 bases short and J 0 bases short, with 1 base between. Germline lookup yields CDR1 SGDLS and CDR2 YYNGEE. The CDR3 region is CASSSNYGYTF. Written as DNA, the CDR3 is TGTGCCAGCAGCTCTAACTATGGCTACACCTTC. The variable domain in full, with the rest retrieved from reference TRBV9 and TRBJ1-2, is DSGVTQTPKHLITATGQRVTLRCSPRSGDLSVYWYQQSLDQGLQFLIQYYNGEERAKGNILERFSAQQFPDLHSELNLSSLELGDSALYFCASSSNYGYTFGSGTRLTVV.

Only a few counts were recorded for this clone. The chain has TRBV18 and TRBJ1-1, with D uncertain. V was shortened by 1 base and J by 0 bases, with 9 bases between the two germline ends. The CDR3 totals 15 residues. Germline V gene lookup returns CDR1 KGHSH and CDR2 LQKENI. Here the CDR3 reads CASSPLTGLNTEAFF. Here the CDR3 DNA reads TGTGCCAGCTCACCACTAACCGGGTTGAACACTGAAGCTTTCTTT.

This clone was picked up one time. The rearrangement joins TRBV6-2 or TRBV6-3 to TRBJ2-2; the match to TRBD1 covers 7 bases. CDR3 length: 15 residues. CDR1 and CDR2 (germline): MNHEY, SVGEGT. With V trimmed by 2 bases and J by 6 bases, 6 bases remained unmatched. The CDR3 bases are TGTGCCAGCAGTTACAGGGGGCGTCAGGCCGGGGAGCTGTTTTTT. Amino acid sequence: CASSYRGRQAGELFF.

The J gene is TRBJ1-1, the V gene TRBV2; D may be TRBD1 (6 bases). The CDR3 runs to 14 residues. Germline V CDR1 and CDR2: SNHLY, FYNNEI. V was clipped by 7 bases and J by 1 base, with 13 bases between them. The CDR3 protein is CASIPRGGNTEAFF. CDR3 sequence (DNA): TGTGCCAGCATCCCCAGAGGGGGGAACACTGAAGCTTTCTTT.

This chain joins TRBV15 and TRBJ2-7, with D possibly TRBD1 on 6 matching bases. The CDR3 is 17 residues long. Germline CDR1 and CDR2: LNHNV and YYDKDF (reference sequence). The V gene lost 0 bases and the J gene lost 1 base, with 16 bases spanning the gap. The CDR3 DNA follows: TGTGCCACCAGCAGAGATAGGTATAGGACAGCATCCTACGAGCAGTACTTC. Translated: CATSRDRYRTASYEQYF.

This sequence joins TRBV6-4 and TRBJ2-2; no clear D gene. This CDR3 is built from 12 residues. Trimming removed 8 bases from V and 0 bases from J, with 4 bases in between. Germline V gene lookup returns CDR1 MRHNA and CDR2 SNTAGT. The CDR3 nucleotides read TGTGCCAGCGGCGCGAACACCGGGGAGCTGTTTTTT. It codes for CASGANTGELFF.

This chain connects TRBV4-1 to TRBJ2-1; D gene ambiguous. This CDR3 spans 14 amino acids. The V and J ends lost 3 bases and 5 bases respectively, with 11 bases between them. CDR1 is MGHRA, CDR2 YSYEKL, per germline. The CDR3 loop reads CASSHLGVDNEQFF. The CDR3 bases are TGCGCCAGCAGCCACCTCGGTGTCGACAATGAGCAGTTCTTC.